This T cell receptor (beta chain) stems from a study of cytomegalovirus exposure and HLA in healthy donors. Use of 60 Vbeta and 13 Jbeta primers characterized the PCR. This table comes from immunoSEQ multiplex PCR, and its TCRdb copy is limited to in-frame clones, with some not included. The sample consists of some 120,000 clones, less than 80% of them appearing once. This clone occurred a few times. Sequenced material: PBMCs. The TCR originated in a man between 45 and 60 years old in good health and CMV-seronegative.

The CDR3 sequence: CAWSELGGPGNTIYF. CDR3 bases: TGTGCCTGGAGTGAGTTGGGGGGACCTGGAAACACCATATATTTT. The genes are TRBV30 and TRBJ1-3, with D possibly matching TRBD1 (5 bases). Trimming cost V 1 base and J 2 bases, with 12 bases left between them. This CDR3 is 15 amino acids long. Germline-derived CDR1 and CDR2 are GTSNPN and SVGIG (reference sequence).